The T cell receptor (beta chain) described here comes from a study of shared clonotypes between healthy human individuals. Across the whole study: Used for every donor were three CD4 naive, three CD4 memory, two CD8 naive and one CD8 memory plate.

CD8 cells regarded as naive lacked CD45RO, were positively chosen for CCR7, and omitted terminally differentiated effector memory CD45RA+ cells. Assay execution took place at the deep level. Clones were sequenced by immunoSEQ multiplex PCR, and TCRdb holds only the in-frame ones, with some missing. This sample yields about 1,800,000 clones, of which about 95% are seen a single time; roughly 1.2% belongs to the top ten. Sequenced sample: naive CD8+ T cells sorted from blood. This clonotype was sampled from a young man in good health.

CDR3 coding DNA: TGTGCCAGCAGCCAAGGGACCGTAAACATTCAGTACTTC. It encodes CASSQGTVNIQYF. The J gene is TRBJ2-4, the V gene TRBV14, with no clear D. There are 13 residues in the CDR3. Trimming shortened V by 1 base and J by 6 bases, and 7 bases separated the two germline ends. From germline, CDR1 is SGHDN and CDR2 FVKESK.